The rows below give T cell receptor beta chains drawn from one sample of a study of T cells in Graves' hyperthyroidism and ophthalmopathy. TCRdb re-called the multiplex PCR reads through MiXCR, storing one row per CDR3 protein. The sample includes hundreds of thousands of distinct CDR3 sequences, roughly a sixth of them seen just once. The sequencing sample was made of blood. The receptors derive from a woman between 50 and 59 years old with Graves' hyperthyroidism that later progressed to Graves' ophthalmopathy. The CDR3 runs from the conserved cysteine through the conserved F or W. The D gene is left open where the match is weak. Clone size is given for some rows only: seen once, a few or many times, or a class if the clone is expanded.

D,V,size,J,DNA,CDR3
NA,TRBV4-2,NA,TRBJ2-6,TGTGCCAGCAGCCAAGTCTTCTACTCCTCTGGGGCCAACGTCCTGACTTTC,CASSQVFYSSGANVLTF
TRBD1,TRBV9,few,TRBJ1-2,TGTGCCAGCAGCGTGACAGGGCTCAACTATGGCTACACCTTC,CASSVTGLNYGYTF
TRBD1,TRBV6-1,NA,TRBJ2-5,TGTGCCAGCAGTCCGACGGACAGGTCGGCCCAGTACTTC,CASSPTDRSAQYF
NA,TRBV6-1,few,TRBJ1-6,TGTGCCAGCAGTGAACTCCCACCCCTCTTCCACTTT,CASSELPPLFHF
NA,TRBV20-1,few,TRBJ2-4,TGCAGTGCTAGGGTCCCGGGTCGAAGCAAAAACATTCAGTACTTC,CSARVPGRSKNIQYF
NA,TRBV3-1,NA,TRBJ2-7,TGTGCCAGCAGCCAAGATCTGGGGGGATACAATGAGCAGTACTTC,CASSQDLGGYNEQYF
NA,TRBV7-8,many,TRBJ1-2,TGTGCCAGCAGCTTAGCGCGGTCAGGAGGGGGCTATGGCTACACCTTC,CASSLARSGGGYGYTF
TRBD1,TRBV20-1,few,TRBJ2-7,TGCAGTGCTCCAACCCTGGGACAGGGGGTCTACGAGCAGTACTTC,CSAPTLGQGVYEQYF
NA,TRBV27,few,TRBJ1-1,TGTGCCAGCAGGGACTCGGAACCGAGGGGGACTGAAGCTTTCTTT,CASRDSEPRGTEAFF
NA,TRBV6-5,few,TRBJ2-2,TGTGCCAGCAGTTACTCGACCAAGGGGAACGGGGAGCTGTTTTTT,CASSYSTKGNGELFF
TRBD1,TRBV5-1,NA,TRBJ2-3,TGCGCCAGCAGCACGGGACAGAGCACAGATACGCAGTATTTT,CASSTGQSTDTQYF
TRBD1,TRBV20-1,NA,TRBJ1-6,TGCAGTGCTAGAAAGGACAGGGCTAATTCACCCCTCCACTTT,CSARKDRANSPLHF
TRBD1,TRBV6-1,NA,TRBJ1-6,TGTGCCAGCACCCCGACAGGGAGGAAAAGTAATTCACCCCTCCACTTT,CASTPTGRKSNSPLHF
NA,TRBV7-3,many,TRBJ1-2,TGTGCCAGCAGCTACGACGGTAACTATGGCTACACCTTC,CASSYDGNYGYTF
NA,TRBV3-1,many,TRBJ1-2,TGTGCCAGCAGCTCAAGAGAGGGGGTAGGCTACACCTTC,CASSSREGVGYTF